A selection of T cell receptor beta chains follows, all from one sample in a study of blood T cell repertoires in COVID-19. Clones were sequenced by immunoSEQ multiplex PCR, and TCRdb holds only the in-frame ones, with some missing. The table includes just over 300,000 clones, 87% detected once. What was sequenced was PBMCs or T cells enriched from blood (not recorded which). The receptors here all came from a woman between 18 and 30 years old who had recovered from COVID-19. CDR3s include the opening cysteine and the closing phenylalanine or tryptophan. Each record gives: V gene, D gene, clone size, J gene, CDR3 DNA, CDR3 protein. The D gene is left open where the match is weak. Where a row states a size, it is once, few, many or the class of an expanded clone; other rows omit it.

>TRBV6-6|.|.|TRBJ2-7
TGTGCCAGCAGTTACGGGTTTCGGGACGAGCAGTACTTC
CASSYGFRDEQYF
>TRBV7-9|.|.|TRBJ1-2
TGTGCCAGCAGCTTCGTGGGGGGGACATCCTATGGCTACACCTTC
CASSFVGGTSYGYTF
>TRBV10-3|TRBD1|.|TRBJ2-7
TGTGCCATCAGTGAGTCGGGGACAGGGGTTTCCCACGAGCAGTACTTC
CAISESGTGVSHEQYF
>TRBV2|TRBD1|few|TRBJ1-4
TGTGCCAGCAGGGCCGGGACAGGGCGTGAAAAACTGTTTTTT
CASRAGTGREKLFF
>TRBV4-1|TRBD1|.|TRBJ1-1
TGCGCCAGCAGCCAACATGGGGGACAGGGGGAAATCACTGAAGCTTTCTTT
CASSQHGGQGEITEAFF
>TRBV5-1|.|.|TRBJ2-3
TGCGCCAGCAGCTTGGCGGTTGCTACAGATACGCAGTATTTT
CASSLAVATDTQYF
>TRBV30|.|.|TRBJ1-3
TGTGCCTGGACGACCGGCGGGATATCTGGAAACACCATATATTTT
CAWTTGGISGNTIYF
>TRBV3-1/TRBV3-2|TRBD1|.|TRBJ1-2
TGTGCCAGCAGCCAAGATACAGGGGCGGGTGGCTACACCTTC
CASSQDTGAGGYTF
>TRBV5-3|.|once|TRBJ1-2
TGTGCCAGAAGCTTAACAGGGATAAAGAATGGCTACACCTTC
CARSLTGIKNGYTF
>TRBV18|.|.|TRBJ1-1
TGTGCCAGCTCACCACCGGGGGAGGCCTGGAACACTGAAGCTTTCTTT
CASSPPGEAWNTEAFF
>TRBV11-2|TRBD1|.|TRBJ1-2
TGTGCCAGCAGCCAGACAGGGATAGGGAATGGCTACACCTTC
CASSQTGIGNGYTF
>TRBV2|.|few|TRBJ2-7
TGTGCCAGCAGGGGAGCACTGAGTACCGGGTACGAGCAGTACTTC
CASRGALSTGYEQYF
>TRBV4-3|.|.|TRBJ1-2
TGCGCCAGCAGCCCCGAGCGAGTCAACTATGGCTACACCTTC
CASSPERVNYGYTF
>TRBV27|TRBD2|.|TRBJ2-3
TGTGCCAGCAGTTTAGTGGGAGGGCCCGGCACAGATACGCAGTATTTT
CASSLVGGPGTDTQYF